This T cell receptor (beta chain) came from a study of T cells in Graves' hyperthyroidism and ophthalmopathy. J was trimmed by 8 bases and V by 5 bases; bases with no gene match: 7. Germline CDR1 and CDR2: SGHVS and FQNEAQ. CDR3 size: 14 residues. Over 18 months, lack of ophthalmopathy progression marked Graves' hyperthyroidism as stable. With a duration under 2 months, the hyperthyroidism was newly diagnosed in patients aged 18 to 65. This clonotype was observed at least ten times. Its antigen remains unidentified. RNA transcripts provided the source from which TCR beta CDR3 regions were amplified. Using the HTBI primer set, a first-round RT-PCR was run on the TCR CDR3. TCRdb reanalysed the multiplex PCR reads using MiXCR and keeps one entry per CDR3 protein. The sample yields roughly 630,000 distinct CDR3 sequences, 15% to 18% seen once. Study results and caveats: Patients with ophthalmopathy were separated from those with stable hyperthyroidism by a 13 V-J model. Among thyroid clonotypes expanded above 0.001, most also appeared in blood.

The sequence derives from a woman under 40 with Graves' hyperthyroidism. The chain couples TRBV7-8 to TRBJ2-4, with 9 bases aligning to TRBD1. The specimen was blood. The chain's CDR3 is CASSHRTGADIQYF. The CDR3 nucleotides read TGTGCCAGCAGCCATCGGACAGGGGCGGACATTCAGTACTTC.